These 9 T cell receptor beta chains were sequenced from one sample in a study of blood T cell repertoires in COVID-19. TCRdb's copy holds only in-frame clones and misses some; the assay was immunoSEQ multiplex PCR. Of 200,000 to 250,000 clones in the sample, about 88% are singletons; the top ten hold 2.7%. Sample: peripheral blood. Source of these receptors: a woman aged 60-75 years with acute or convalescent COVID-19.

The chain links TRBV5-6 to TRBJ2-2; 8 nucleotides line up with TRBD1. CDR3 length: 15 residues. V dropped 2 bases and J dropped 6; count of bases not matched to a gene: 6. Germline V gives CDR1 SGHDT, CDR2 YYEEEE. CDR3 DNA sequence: TGTGCCAGCAGCTTTGTGGACAGGGTAGCCGGGGAGCTGTTTTTT. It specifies CASSFVDRVAGELFF.

The CDR3 DNA follows: TGTGCCAGCAGCCGGTCCCGGGACTACTTCTACGAGCAGTACTTC. The encoded protein is CASSRSRDYFYEQYF. The chain uses TRBV14 and TRBJ2-7; 7 nucleotides align to TRBD2. Looked up from germline, CDR1 is SGHDN and CDR2 is FVKESK. The CDR3 length is 15 residues. Trimming removed 4 bases from V and 3 bases from J; junction bases left unmatched: 9.

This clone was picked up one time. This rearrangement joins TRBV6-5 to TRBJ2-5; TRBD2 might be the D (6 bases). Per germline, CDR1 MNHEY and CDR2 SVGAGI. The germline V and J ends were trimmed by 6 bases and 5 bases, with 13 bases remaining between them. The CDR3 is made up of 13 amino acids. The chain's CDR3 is CASREGGAETQYF. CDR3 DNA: TGTGCCAGCAGGGAGGGAGGTGCGGAGACCCAGTACTTC.

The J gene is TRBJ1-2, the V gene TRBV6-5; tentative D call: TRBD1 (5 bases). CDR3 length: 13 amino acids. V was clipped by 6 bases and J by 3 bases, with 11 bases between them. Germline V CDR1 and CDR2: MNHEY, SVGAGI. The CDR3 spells CASRRTPYYGYTF. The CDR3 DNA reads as TGTGCCAGCAGAAGGACACCTTACTATGGCTACACCTTC.

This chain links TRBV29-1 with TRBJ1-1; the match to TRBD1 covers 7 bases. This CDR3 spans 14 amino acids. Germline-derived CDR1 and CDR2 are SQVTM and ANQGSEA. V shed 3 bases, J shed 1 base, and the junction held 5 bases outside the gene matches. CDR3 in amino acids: CSVEGQPENTEAFF. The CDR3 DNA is TGCAGCGTTGAGGGACAGCCTGAGAACACTGAAGCTTTCTTT.

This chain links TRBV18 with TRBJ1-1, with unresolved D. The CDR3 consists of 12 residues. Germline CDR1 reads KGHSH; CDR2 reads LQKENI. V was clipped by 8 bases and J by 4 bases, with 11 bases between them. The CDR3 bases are TGTGCCAGCGCACAAGAGGCCACTGAAGCTTTCTTT. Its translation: CASAQEATEAFF.

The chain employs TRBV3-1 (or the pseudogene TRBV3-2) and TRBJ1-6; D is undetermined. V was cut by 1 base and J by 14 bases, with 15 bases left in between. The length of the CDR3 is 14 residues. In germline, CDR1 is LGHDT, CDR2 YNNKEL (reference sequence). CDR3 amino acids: CASSQVPLSLSLHF. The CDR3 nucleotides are TGTGCCAGCAGCCAAGTGCCCCTGAGTTTATCCCTCCACTTT.

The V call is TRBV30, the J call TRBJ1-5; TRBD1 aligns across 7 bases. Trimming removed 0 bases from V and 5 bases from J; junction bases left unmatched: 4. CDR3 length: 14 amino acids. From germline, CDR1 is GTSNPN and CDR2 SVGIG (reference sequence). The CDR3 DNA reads TGTGCCTGGAGTGTAGGGGGCCGGGATCAGCCCCAGCATTTT. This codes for CAWSVGGRDQPQHF.

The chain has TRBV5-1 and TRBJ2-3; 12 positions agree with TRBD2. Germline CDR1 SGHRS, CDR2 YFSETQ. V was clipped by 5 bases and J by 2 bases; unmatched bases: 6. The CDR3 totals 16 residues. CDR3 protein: CASSVTSGGLTDTQYF. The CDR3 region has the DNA TGCGCCAGCAGTGTGACTAGCGGGGGCCTCACAGATACGCAGTATTTT.